Listed below are T cell receptor beta chains from one sample, sequenced in a study of blood T cells in healthy people across ages. TCRdb ran MiXCR on the 5' RACE reads and lists one entry per CDR3 protein. The sample includes more than 1,400,000 distinct CDR3 sequences, about 40% seen only once; the top ten take approximately 7.9%. The sample comprised blood. The receptors shown here come from a woman between 18 and 29 years old in good health. CDR3s include the opening cysteine and the closing phenylalanine or tryptophan. Fields, in order: clone size, V gene, J gene, D gene, CDR3 protein, CDR3 DNA. The D gene is left open where the match is weak. Expanded clones get a size class; other rows say once, few or many, or leave the size out.

.	TRBV21-1	TRBJ2-7	.	CASSKGGGADPMYEQYF	TGTGCCAGCAGCAAAGGAGGAGGGGCAGACCCCATGTACGAGCAGTACTTC
few	TRBV5-8	TRBJ2-6	.	CASSSDGGTVSGANVLTF	TGTGCCAGCAGCTCCGACGGGGGGACAGTGTCTGGGGCCAACGTCCTGACTTTC
.	TRBV20-1	TRBJ2-5	.	CSARVGPPETQYF	TGCAGTGCTAGGGTCGGGCCCCCAGAGACCCAGTACTTC
many	TRBV3-1	TRBJ2-7	.	CASSQDYGGSYEQYF	TGTGCCAGCAGCCAAGATTATGGCGGCTCCTACGAGCAGTACTTC
.	TRBV20-1	TRBJ2-5	.	CSASTQYF	TGCAGTGCTAGTACCCAGTACTTC
.	TRBV10-3	TRBJ1-1	TRBD1	CAIGRDRDDTEAFF	TGTGCCATCGGCCGGGACAGGGATGACACTGAAGCTTTCTTT
.	TRBV13	TRBJ2-5	.	CASREGQTQYF	TGTGCCAGCAGAGAAGGGCAGACCCAGTACTTC
.	TRBV6-1	TRBJ2-7	.	CASIGQISSYEQYF	TGTGCCAGCATAGGGCAGATAAGCTCCTACGAGCAGTACTTC
few	TRBV3-1	TRBJ2-1	TRBD2	CASSQAGVEDNEQFF	TGTGCCAGCAGTCAAGCGGGAGTGGAGGACAATGAGCAGTTCTTC
once	TRBV3-1	TRBJ1-1	TRBD1	CASSQVTGQGAFF	TGTGCCAGCAGCCAAGTTACGGGACAGGGAGCTTTCTTT
once	TRBV6-5	TRBJ2-7	.	CASRYQGGTYEQYF	TGTGCCAGCAGGTACCAGGGCGGGACCTACGAGCAGTACTTC
.	TRBV20-1	TRBJ1-2	TRBD1	CSAITGGANYGYTF	TGCAGTGCCATCACAGGGGGCGCGAACTATGGCTACACCTTC
many	TRBV20-1	TRBJ1-4	.	CSAGLYRSTNEKLFF	TGCAGTGCTGGCTTATACAGGTCAACTAATGAAAAACTGTTTTTT
.	TRBV4-1	TRBJ2-5	TRBD1	CASSQGWSRTGNQETQYF	TGCGCCAGCAGCCAAGGATGGAGCAGGACAGGGAACCAAGAGACCCAGTACTTC
few	TRBV6-5	TRBJ2-1	.	CASSYSRGRSGEQFF	TGTGCCAGCAGTTACTCCCGCGGTAGGAGCGGTGAGCAGTTCTTC
.	TRBV7-3	TRBJ2-1	TRBD2	CASSTSGGYYNEQFF	TGTGCCAGCAGCACAAGCGGGGGGTACTACAATGAGCAGTTCTTC
few	TRBV4-1	TRBJ2-5	.	CASRQPGRETQYF	TGCGCCAGCAGACAACCCGGGAGAGAGACCCAGTACTTC
.	TRBV20-1	TRBJ1-1	TRBD1	CSARDTGQGGEAFF	TGCAGTGCTAGAGACACAGGACAGGGCGGTGAAGCTTTCTTT
once	TRBV20-1	TRBJ2-1	TRBD2	CSATRASGDNEQFF	TGCAGTGCTACCCGGGCTAGCGGGGACAATGAGCAGTTCTTC
.	TRBV29-1	TRBJ2-6	.	CSVELPGTPNSGADVLTF	TGCAGCGTTGAACTCCCCGGGACACCGAACTCTGGGGCCGACGTCCTGACTTTC
.	TRBV12-3/TRBV12-4	TRBJ2-5	.	CASSSFIPTAEQYF	TGTGCCAGCAGTTCCTTTATCCCCACAGCAGAGCAGTACTTC
few	TRBV9	TRBJ2-1	TRBD2	CASSGILAGVNEQFF	TGTGCCAGCAGCGGGATTCTAGCGGGAGTTAATGAGCAGTTCTTC
few	TRBV28	TRBJ2-5	TRBD2	CASRGTSSFQETQYF	TGTGCCAGCAGGGGGACTAGCTCCTTCCAAGAGACCCAGTACTTC
.	TRBV4-2	TRBJ2-1	.	CASSQDGGLGEQFF	TGTGCCAGCAGCCAAGATGGGGGGTTGGGCGAGCAGTTCTTC
.	TRBV4-2	TRBJ2-7	.	CASSQEVGSSVEQYF	TGTGCCAGCAGCCAAGAAGTCGGGAGCTCCGTCGAGCAGTACTTC
few	TRBV20-1	TRBJ2-7	TRBD2	CSARDRASGTYEQYF	TGCAGTGCTAGAGATCGGGCAAGCGGGACCTACGAGCAGTACTTC
.	TRBV7-2	TRBJ2-1	TRBD2	CASSLSGRWYNEQFF	TGTGCCAGCAGCTTGAGCGGGAGGTGGTACAATGAGCAGTTCTTC
.	TRBV6-5	TRBJ1-1	.	CASSYFGTEITEAFF	TGTGCCAGCAGTTACTTCGGGACGGAGATCACTGAAGCTTTCTTT
.	TRBV10-3	TRBJ1-3	.	CATHESRWSGNTIYF	TGTGCCACACATGAATCGCGGTGGTCCGGAAACACCATATATTTT
.	TRBV5-1	TRBJ1-2	.	CASSLSSAANYGYTF	TGCGCCAGCAGCTTGAGTTCAGCAGCTAACTATGGCTACACCTTC
few	TRBV10-3	TRBJ2-3	TRBD2	CAIGEPTSGADTQYF	TGTGCCATCGGTGAACCTACTAGCGGGGCCGATACGCAGTATTTT
.	TRBV27	TRBJ1-2	.	CASSPLGLLEGGYTF	TGTGCCAGCAGTCCTCTCGGGTTGTTGGAGGGTGGCTACACCTTC
few	TRBV5-6	TRBJ2-3	.	CASSPGPGSDTQYF	TGTGCCAGCAGCCCGGGACCCGGCTCGGATACGCAGTATTTT
few	TRBV12-3/TRBV12-4	TRBJ2-7	TRBD2	CASSGGLAGAYNEQYF	TGTGCCAGCAGTGGGGGACTAGCGGGAGCCTACAATGAGCAGTACTTC
.	TRBV5-1	TRBJ1-2	TRBD1	CASSLDWGGQGTSYGYTF	TGCGCCAGCAGCTTGGATTGGGGGGGACAGGGCACCTCGTATGGCTACACCTTC
few	TRBV10-3	TRBJ2-3	TRBD2	CAINDWREEGTQYF	TGTGCCATCAATGATTGGCGGGAGGAGGGTACGCAGTATTTT
once	TRBV20-1	TRBJ1-1	.	CSARSPGGRGITEAFF	TGCAGTGCTAGATCCCCCGGGGGCAGGGGAATAACTGAAGCTTTCTTT
.	TRBV12-3/TRBV12-4	TRBJ2-1	.	CASSLDTASYNEQFF	TGTGCCAGCAGCCTAGACACGGCATCCTACAATGAGCAGTTCTTC
.	TRBV29-1	TRBJ2-5	TRBD1	CSVPTGTGVNEQYF	TGCAGCGTACCAACCGGGACAGGGGTCAATGAGCAGTACTTC
.	TRBV12-3/TRBV12-4	TRBJ1-1	.	CASSSSTGTEAFF	TGTGCCAGCAGTTCCTCCACGGGCACTGAAGCTTTCTTT
many	TRBV7-6	TRBJ2-3	.	CASSLDHTDTQYF	TGTGCCAGCAGCTTAGACCACACAGATACGCAGTATTTT
.	TRBV29-1	TRBJ2-1	TRBD1	CSVESGGPYNEQFF	TGCAGCGTGGAATCAGGGGGCCCCTACAATGAGCAGTTCTTC
few	TRBV12-3/TRBV12-4	TRBJ2-7	.	CASSGNGAESSYEQYF	TGTGCCAGCAGTGGCAATGGGGCAGAGAGCTCCTACGAGCAGTACTTC
once	TRBV29-1	TRBJ2-7	TRBD1	CSTRDRLYEQYF	TGCAGCACAAGGGACAGACTCTACGAGCAGTACTTC
.	TRBV12-3/TRBV12-4	TRBJ2-3	TRBD2	CASSTSGRTADTQYF	TGTGCCAGCAGTACGAGCGGGAGGACCGCAGATACGCAGTATTTT
.	TRBV6-5	TRBJ2-5	.	CASSYSLSERETQYF	TGTGCCAGCAGTTACTCCCTCTCGGAACGGGAGACCCAGTACTTC
few	TRBV7-6	TRBJ2-7	.	CASSLEGGAMAYEQYF	TGTGCCAGCAGCCTAGAGGGGGGTGCGATGGCGTACGAGCAGTACTTC
.	TRBV9	TRBJ1-2	.	CVSSVARTDYGYTF	TGTGTCAGCAGCGTAGCGAGGACAGACTATGGCTACACCTTC
.	TRBV20-1	TRBJ2-7	TRBD2	CSHSGRGRHEQYF	TGCAGTCATAGCGGGAGGGGTCGTCACGAGCAGTACTTC
few	TRBV5-1	TRBJ2-7	TRBD1	CASSLEGTELYEQYF	TGCGCCAGCAGCTTGGAGGGGACAGAGCTCTACGAGCAGTACTTC
once	TRBV27	TRBJ1-6	.	CASSLGAGGIHNSPLHF	TGTGCCAGCAGCCTGGGCGCCGGGGGGATACATAATTCACCCCTCCACTTT
.	TRBV5-5	TRBJ2-7	.	CASSLEVGTSYEQYF	TGTGCCAGCAGCTTGGAGGTCGGGACCAGCTACGAGCAGTACTTC
.	TRBV20-1	TRBJ1-1	.	CSTQAANTEAFF	TGCAGTACCCAGGCTGCGAACACTGAAGCTTTCTTT
.	TRBV6-1	TRBJ2-3	TRBD2	CASSELAGGPSTDTRYF	TGTGCCAGCAGTGAGCTAGCGGGAGGGCCGAGCACAGATACGCGGTATTTT